The 10 T cell receptor beta chains in this list originate from one sample, sequenced in a study. TCRdb used MiXCR to reprocess the RT-PCR reads, holding one entry per CDR3 protein. The sample consists of more than 550,000 distinct CDR3 sequences, approximately 15% of them appearing once. The sequenced material came from memory CD4+ T cells from blood. All receptors derive from a female donor in good health, serving as a healthy control.

The V and J genes are TRBV20-1 and TRBJ1-2, with D maybe TRBD1 (6 bases). The CDR3 consists of 14 residues. From germline, CDR1 is DFQATT and CDR2 SNEGSKA (reference sequence). The V gene lost 3 bases and the J gene lost 6 bases, with 17 bases spanning the gap. The CDR3, as DNA: TGCAGTGCTAGGGCACCACAGGGAGGGGATGGCTACACCTTC. Translated: CSARAPQGGDGYTF.

This clonotype has just a few counts. The J gene is TRBJ2-5, the V gene TRBV6-2 or TRBV6-3; D possibly corresponds to TRBD2 (6 bases). CDR1 and CDR2 (germline): MNHEY, SVGEGT. V lost 0 bases to trimming and J lost 5 bases, with 13 bases between them. This CDR3 is 15 amino acids long. The CDR3 loop is CASSYSTRGGETQYF. CDR3 DNA sequence: TGTGCCAGCAGTTACTCGACGCGGGGCGGGGAGACCCAGTACTTC.

V is TRBV3-1 and J is TRBJ2-2; TRBD2 matches 13 bases. CDR3 length: 18 residues. CDR1 is LGHDT and CDR2 is YNNKEL in the germline V gene (reference sequence). J was trimmed by 4 bases and V by 2 bases; bases with no gene match: 7. In nucleotides, the CDR3 is TGTGCCAGCAGCCAATCCGGACTAGCGGGAGTTGGCACCGGGGAGCTGTTTTTT. Translation gives CASSQSGLAGVGTGELFF.

This clonotype was counted many times. The genes are TRBV4-3 and TRBJ2-7; 7 bases are a match to TRBD1. CDR3 size: 15 residues. Looked up from germline, CDR1 is LGHNA and CDR2 is YSLEER. V was clipped by 0 bases and J by 3 bases; unmatched bases: 5. CDR3 region: CASSQDSDRYYEQYF. The DNA of the CDR3 is TGCGCCAGCAGCCAAGACTCGGACAGGTACTACGAGCAGTACTTC.

This clonotype was observed a handful of times. The V and J genes are TRBV6-2 or TRBV6-3 and TRBJ2-5, with TRBD2 as a possible D gene (6 bases). The CDR3 has 15 amino acids. In germline, CDR1 is MNHEY, CDR2 SVGEGT. V shed 6 bases and J shed 4 bases, with 18 bases lying between them. CDR3 in DNA: TGTGCCAGCAGACCCCCCGCGGGGCAGAGAGAGACCCAGTACTTC. Encoded protein: CASRPPAGQRETQYF.

This clonotype appeared many times. This chain links TRBV24-1 with TRBJ2-7; unclear D gene. CDR3 length: 12 amino acids. V lost 10 bases to trimming and J lost 1 base, with 10 bases between them. The germline gives CDR1 KGHDR, CDR2 SFDVKD. The CDR3 bases are TGTGCCACGGTTCCCCCATCCTACGAGCAGTACTTC. This codes for CATVPPSYEQYF.

The rearrangement joins TRBV6-6 to TRBJ1-3; 10 bases match TRBD1. CDR1 and CDR2 (germline): MNHNY, SVGAGI (reference sequence). The CDR3 totals 17 residues. The J segment lost 0 bases and the V segment lost 5 bases, leaving 7 bases of the junction unmatched. The CDR3 loop reads CASSATGGWSSGNTIYF. The CDR3 nucleotides read TGTGCCAGCAGTGCGACAGGGGGCTGGAGCTCTGGAAACACCATATATTTT.

With regard to this clonotype: This clone may be a read error of a much larger clone one base away. The chain has TRBV6-5 and TRBJ2-1, with D maybe TRBD2 (6 bases). Germline V gene data show CDR1 as MNHEY and CDR2 as SVGAGI. There are 16 residues in the CDR3. V was pared by 2 bases and J by 11 bases, with 22 bases between. CDR3 coding DNA: TGTGCCAGCAGTTACATTAGGACTATAGGTGGGAATCAGCAGTTCTTC. It translates to CASSYIRTIGGNQQFF.

This clonotype was found a few times. The CDR3 nucleotides read TGTGCCAGCAGCTTAGGGTGGGGGGCTAACTATGGCTACACCTTC. Amino acid sequence: CASSLGWGANYGYTF. The rearrangement uses TRBV7-2 and TRBJ1-2; maybe TRBD1 (5 bases). V dropped 1 base and J dropped 0 bases, with 9 bases sitting between them. CDR3 length: 15 residues. CDR1 and CDR2 (germline): SGHTA, FQGNSA.

The chain recombines TRBV20-1 with TRBJ1-1; D not certain. V lost 1 base, J lost 7 bases, and 10 bases lay in between. The CDR3 consists of 12 residues. CDR1 DFQATT and CDR2 SNEGSKA come from the germline V gene (reference sequence). This chain's CDR3 is CSARVVAREAFF. The CDR3 bases are TGCAGTGCTAGAGTGGTTGCCCGTGAAGCTTTCTTT.